The rows below give T cell receptor beta chains drawn from one sample of a study of metastatic and nonmetastatic thyroid tumors. TCRdb redid the clone calls on the PCR reads using MiXCR. The profile shows under 95,000 clones, over 8.5% of them singletons. Sequenced: blood. All receptors derive from a female donor with papillary thyroid cancer or a benign thyroid nodule (not recorded which). Some clones in this sample may be carry-over from other donors' samples. CDR3s include the opening cysteine and the closing phenylalanine or tryptophan. D genes are given only for firm matches. Part of the rows lack a size; the others show once, few, many or a class for expanded clones.

J gene,clone size,D gene,V gene,CDR3 DNA,CDR3 protein
TRBJ2-3,.,.,TRBV6-4,TGTGCCAGCAGTGCAGCGGTGGGGACAACAGATACTCAGTATTTT,CASSAAVGTTDTQYF
TRBJ1-5,many,.,TRBV9,TGTGCCAGCAGCGTAGGATCAAACGGGCCCCAGCATTTT,CASSVGSNGPQHF
TRBJ1-6,many,.,TRBV6-1,TGTGCCAGCGTCAGAGGGAGTTCTGGTAATTCACCCCTCCACTTT,CASVRGSSGNSPLHF
TRBJ2-5,many,.,TRBV3-1,TGTGCCAGCAGCCAAGTGGACAGACGGGAGACCCAGTACTTC,CASSQVDRRETQYF
TRBJ1-2,many,.,TRBV5-1,TGCGCCAGCAGCTTGTTGGCAGCGGGGAACTATGGCTACACCTTC,CASSLLAAGNYGYTF
TRBJ1-1,many,.,TRBV25-1,TGTGCCAGCAGTCTGGGGGGTCTGTTGGCTTTCTTT,CASSLGGLLAFF
TRBJ1-2,many,.,TRBV20-1,TGCAGTGCTAGGGGGGGCGGGACCGATAACTATGGCTACACCTTC,CSARGGGTDNYGYTF
TRBJ2-3,many,.,TRBV4-2,TGTGCCAGCAGCCGACTCCGGGACGGTTACACAGATACGCAGTATTTT,CASSRLRDGYTDTQYF
TRBJ2-1,many,TRBD1,TRBV5-1,TGCGCCAGCAGCTCGGGGGACAGGCCCTCATCTAATGAGCAGTTCTTC,CASSSGDRPSSNEQFF
TRBJ2-7,many,TRBD2,TRBV7-6,TGTGCCAGCAGCTTAGGGCCGACTAGCGGGGGTTACGAGCAGTACTTC,CASSLGPTSGGYEQYF
TRBJ2-3,.,TRBD1,TRBV2,TGTGCCAGCATCCGGACAGGGGGGGATACGCAGTATTTT,CASIRTGGDTQYF